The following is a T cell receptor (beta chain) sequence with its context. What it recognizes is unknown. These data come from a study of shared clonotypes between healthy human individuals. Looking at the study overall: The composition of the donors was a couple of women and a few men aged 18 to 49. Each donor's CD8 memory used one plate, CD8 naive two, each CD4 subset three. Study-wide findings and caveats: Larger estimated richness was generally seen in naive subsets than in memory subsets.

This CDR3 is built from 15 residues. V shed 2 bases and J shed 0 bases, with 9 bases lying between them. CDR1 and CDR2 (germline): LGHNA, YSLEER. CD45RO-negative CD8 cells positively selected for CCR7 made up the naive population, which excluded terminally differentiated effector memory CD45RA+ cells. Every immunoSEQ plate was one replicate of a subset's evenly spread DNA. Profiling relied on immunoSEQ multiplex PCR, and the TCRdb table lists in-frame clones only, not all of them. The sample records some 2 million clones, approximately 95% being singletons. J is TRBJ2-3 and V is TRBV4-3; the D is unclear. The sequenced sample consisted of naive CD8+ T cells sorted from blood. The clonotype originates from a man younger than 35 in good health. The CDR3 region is CASSQRFPSTDTQYF. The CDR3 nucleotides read TGCGCCAGCAGCCAACGGTTCCCTAGCACAGATACGCAGTATTTT.